Each of the 21 T cell receptor beta chains below was sequenced from the same sample in a study of blood T cell repertoires in COVID-19. Libraries were prepared by immunoSEQ multiplex PCR; TCRdb keeps only in-frame clonotypes and omits some of them. The sample has some 670,000 clones; 90% are singletons. The source material was peripheral blood. The receptors derive from a young woman with acute or convalescent COVID-19.

The chain joins TRBV6-5 to TRBJ1-2; 8 bases line up with TRBD1. CDR3 length: 15 amino acids. Per germline, CDR1 MNHEY and CDR2 SVGAGI. The V gene end was trimmed by 6 bases and the J gene end by 4 bases; junction bases not matched to a gene: 10. CDR3 sequence: CASSPGQGRGYGYTF. The CDR3 region has the DNA TGTGCCAGCAGCCCCGGACAGGGTCGTGGCTATGGCTACACCTTC.

The chain is built from TRBV2 and TRBJ1-3, with no clear D. Looked up from germline, CDR1 is SNHLY and CDR2 is FYNNEI. This CDR3 contains 12 residues. Between the trimmed V and J ends, which lost 3 bases and 9 bases, there was a span of 9 bases. The CDR3 DNA reads as TGTGCCAGCAGTGATAGCACTCGCACCATATATTTT. Translation gives CASSDSTRTIYF.

Details on this clone: Other nucleotide sequences from this sample produce the same CDR3. The rearrangement joins TRBV5-1 to TRBJ1-2; D is undetermined. The CDR3 is 13 residues long. CDR1 is SGHRS and CDR2 is YFSETQ in the germline V gene. The ends were cut back, 0 bases at V and 4 bases at J, with 7 bases in the middle. The CDR3 DNA reads TGCGCCAGCAGCTTGGGTGCGGCCTATGGCTACACCTTC. Its translation is CASSLGAAYGYTF.

The chain has TRBV3-1 (or the pseudogene TRBV3-2) and TRBJ2-1; maybe TRBD2 (6 bases). Germline-derived CDR1 and CDR2 are LGHDT and YNNKEL (reference sequence). V was shortened by 2 bases and J by 2 bases, with 13 bases between the two germline ends. This CDR3 has 16 amino acids. This CDR3 is CASSQFGGRTYNEQFF. For the CDR3, the DNA is TGTGCCAGCAGCCAATTCGGGGGTCGTACCTACAATGAGCAGTTCTTC.

This chain uses TRBV30 with TRBJ2-1, with TRBD1 matching over 9 bases. V dropped 5 bases and J dropped 8; count of bases not matched to a gene: 13. The CDR3 extends over 15 amino acids. CDR1 is GTSNPN and CDR2 is SVGIG in the germline V gene (reference sequence). The CDR3 coding sequence is TGTGCCTGGGACCCGGGACAGGGAAGTTTTGATGAGCAGTTCTTC. This codes for CAWDPGQGSFDEQFF.

This chain links TRBV6-6 with TRBJ2-1, with 7 nucleotides matching TRBD1. CDR3 length equals 14 residues. Germline CDR1 and CDR2: MNHNY and SVGAGI (reference sequence). After removal of 2 bases from V and 6 bases from J, the junction contained 4 bases not matched to a gene. CDR3 loop: CASSYRGTANEQFF. CDR3 coding DNA: TGTGCCAGCAGTTACAGAGGGACAGCCAATGAGCAGTTCTTC.

This clone was detected once. The chain employs TRBV4-2 and TRBJ1-1, with 8 bases fitting TRBD1. V shed 1 base and J 4 bases; nucleotides not matched to a gene: 5. CDR3 size: 15 residues. Germline values: CDR1 LGHNA, CDR2 YNFKEQ. The CDR3 DNA sequence: TGTGCCAGCAGCCAAGGGACAGGGTTGAGCACTGAAGCTTTCTTT. This codes for CASSQGTGLSTEAFF.

The chain combines TRBV5-1 with TRBJ1-1; tentatively, D is TRBD1 (6 bases). CDR1 SGHRS and CDR2 YFSETQ come from the germline V gene. V lost 6 bases, J lost 3 bases, and 18 bases lay in between. The CDR3 extends over 15 amino acids. The CDR3 is CASTVGGAEDTEAFF. In DNA, the CDR3 is TGCGCCAGCACCGTCGGGGGGGCTGAGGACACTGAAGCTTTCTTT.

The gene calls are TRBV9 and TRBJ2-3; tentatively, D is TRBD1 (6 bases). This CDR3 has 18 residues. Germline loops: CDR1 SGDLS, CDR2 YYNGEE. V was clipped by 4 bases and J by 0 bases, with 21 bases between them. Here the CDR3 reads CASSLNPTGSTSTDTQYF. The CDR3 nucleotides read TGTGCCAGCAGCTTGAATCCAACAGGGTCGACTAGCACAGATACGCAGTATTTT.

The CDR3 region is CASGLDAAPGYTF. CDR3 bases: TGTGCTAGTGGTTTGGATGCGGCGCCCGGCTACACCTTC. The chain couples TRBV12-5 to TRBJ1-2; no clear D gene. V lost 1 base to trimming and J lost 8 bases, with 11 bases between them. The CDR3 loop spans 13 amino acids. Germline V gene lookup returns CDR1 LGHNT and CDR2 FRNRAP.

This chain uses TRBV12-5 with TRBJ1-2; D might be TRBD1 (5 bases). V lost 2 bases and J lost 5, with 12 bases in between. The CDR3 is 14 residues long. From germline, CDR1 is LGHNT and CDR2 FRNRAP. This CDR3 reads CASGLSGGWYGYTF. CDR3 nucleotide sequence: TGTGCTAGTGGTTTGTCCGGGGGTTGGTATGGCTACACCTTC.

This clone appeared once. The V call is TRBV6-5, the J call TRBJ1-1; D is possibly TRBD1 (5 bases). Germline V gene data show CDR1 as MNHEY and CDR2 as SVGAGI. The CDR3 has 13 residues. V lost 6 bases, J lost 5 bases, and 13 bases lay in between. The CDR3 nucleotides are TGTGCCAGCAGCCCCGGGGGAGGAACTGAAGCTTTCTTT. Translating it yields CASSPGGGTEAFF.

There are a few counts of this clone. The chain carries TRBV7-9 and TRBJ2-7; TRBD2 matches 7 bases. The germline CDR1 and CDR2 sequences are SEHNR and FQNEAQ (reference sequence). The CDR3 covers 14 residues. V lost 4 bases and J lost 2; bases outside the gene matches: 5. This CDR3 reads CASSSWTRPYEQYF. The CDR3 coding sequence is TGTGCCAGCAGCTCATGGACTAGACCCTACGAGCAGTACTTC.

The DNA for the CDR3 is TGTGCCAGCATCCCCTGGGGAGACTCTGGAAACACCATATATTTT. Translating it yields CASIPWGDSGNTIYF. The chain employs TRBV2 and TRBJ1-3; D is unresolved. Germline V CDR1 and CDR2: SNHLY, FYNNEI. Trimming took off 7 bases at V and 0 bases at J, with 13 bases between the two ends. The CDR3 covers 15 residues.

This sequence joins TRBV23-1 and TRBJ2-4; D gene uncertain. TRBV23-1 is given ORF status, its function remaining uncertain. The CDR3 is 9 amino acids. Between the trimmed V and J ends, which lost 4 bases and 15 bases, there was a span of 7 bases. The CDR3 loop reads CASSPNPYF. Written as DNA, the CDR3 is TGCGCCAGCAGTCCTAATCCGTACTTC.

The chain joins TRBV5-1 to TRBJ1-2, with D possibly TRBD1 on 6 matching bases. CDR3 length: 13 residues. Germline lookup yields CDR1 SGHRS and CDR2 YFSETQ. The germline V and J ends were trimmed by 4 bases and 1 base, with 8 bases remaining between them. The CDR3 nucleotides read TGCGCCAGCAGCCCGGACAGTAACTATGGCTACACCTTC. This gives the protein CASSPDSNYGYTF.

The chain carries TRBV2 and TRBJ1-1, with D possibly matching TRBD1 (5 bases). Trimming took 8 bases from V and 4 from J, leaving 14 bases between them. Looked up from germline, CDR1 is SNHLY and CDR2 is FYNNEI. CDR3 size: 13 residues. The CDR3 coding sequence is TGTGCCAGCGGGTTTTCAGGGCGCACTGAAGCTTTCTTT. It is translated as CASGFSGRTEAFF.

The rearrangement links TRBV30 to TRBJ2-3; no firm D call. Trimming removed 4 bases at V and 1 base at J, with 12 bases between. Germline V gene lookup returns CDR1 GTSNPN and CDR2 SVGIG (reference sequence). The CDR3 covers 14 residues. The CDR3 nucleotides read TGTGCCTGGACCACTAAAATTGGCACAGATACGCAGTATTTT. This codes for CAWTTKIGTDTQYF.

This chain uses TRBV19 with TRBJ1-2; possibly TRBD1 for D (6 bases). Trimming left V 3 bases short and J 8 bases short, with 16 bases between. The CDR3 spans 14 residues. Germline V CDR1 and CDR2: LNHDA, SQIVND (reference sequence). This CDR3 reads CASSIGGRGKGYTF. The CDR3 nucleotides are TGTGCCAGTAGTATCGGAGGAAGGGGGAAAGGCTACACCTTC.

The CDR3 sequence: CASSYRRGPNEQYF. CDR3 nucleotides: TGTGCCAGCAGCTACCGCAGGGGGCCCAACGAGCAGTACTTC. The V call is TRBV7-2, the J call TRBJ2-7; TRBD1 matches 8 bases. CDR1 SGHTA and CDR2 FQGNSA come from the germline V gene. This CDR3 has 14 amino acids. V dropped 4 bases and J dropped 5; count of bases not matched to a gene: 7.

This chain joins TRBV7-2 and TRBJ1-2; 7 nucleotides match TRBD1. This CDR3 is built from 14 residues. Germline CDR1 reads SGHTA; CDR2 reads FQGNSA. V lost 6 bases and J lost 4; bases outside the gene matches: 8. CDR3 nucleotide sequence: TGTGCCAGCAGTGCACAGGGGACGGGCTATGGCTACACCTTC. This encodes CASSAQGTGYGYTF.